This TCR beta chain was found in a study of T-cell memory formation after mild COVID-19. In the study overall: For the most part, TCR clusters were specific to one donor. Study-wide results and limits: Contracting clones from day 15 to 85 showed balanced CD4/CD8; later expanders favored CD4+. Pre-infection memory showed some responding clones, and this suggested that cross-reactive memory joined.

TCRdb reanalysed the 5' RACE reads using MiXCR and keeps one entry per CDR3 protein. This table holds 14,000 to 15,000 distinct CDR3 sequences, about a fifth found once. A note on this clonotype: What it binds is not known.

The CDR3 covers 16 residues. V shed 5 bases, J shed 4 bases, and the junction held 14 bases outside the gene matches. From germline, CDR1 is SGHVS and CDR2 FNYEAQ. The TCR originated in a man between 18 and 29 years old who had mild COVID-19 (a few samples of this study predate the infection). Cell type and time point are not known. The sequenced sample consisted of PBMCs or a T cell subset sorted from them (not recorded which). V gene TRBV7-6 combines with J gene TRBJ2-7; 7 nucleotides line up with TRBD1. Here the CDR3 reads CASSPRDRQGTYEQYF. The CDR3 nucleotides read TGTGCCAGCAGCCCGAGGGATCGACAGGGTACGTACGAGCAGTACTTC.